The entry that follows covers one T cell receptor (beta chain) sequence. Germline V gives CDR1 LGHDT, CDR2 YNNKEL (reference sequence). The CDR3 covers 14 residues. The V and J ends lost 3 bases and 2 bases respectively, with 11 bases between them. The sample belongs to a study of blood T cell repertoires in COVID-19. Study as a whole: COVID-19 samples, acute and convalescent, were from the United States, Italy and Spain. In each case, the material was cDNA or gDNA derived from T cells, B-cell-depleted T cells, or PBMCs.

Per the authors' pipeline: The authors estimated nucleated cell counts from reference gene primer amplification. Profiling relied on immunoSEQ multiplex PCR, and the TCRdb table lists in-frame clones only, not all of them. The V and J calls and clone size were taken over from that table, and D and trimming were inferred from the DNA. The sample yields more than 200,000 clones, roughly 90% seen once. This receptor was obtained from a woman between 35 and 50 years old who had recovered from COVID-19. The sample consisted of peripheral blood. The chain carries TRBV3-1 (or the pseudogene TRBV3-2) and TRBJ2-7; a weak D match, TRBD2 (5 bases). The CDR3 nucleotides are TGTGCCAGCAGCCATGCGGGCCGCACCTACGAGCAGTACTTC. It encodes CASSHAGRTYEQYF.